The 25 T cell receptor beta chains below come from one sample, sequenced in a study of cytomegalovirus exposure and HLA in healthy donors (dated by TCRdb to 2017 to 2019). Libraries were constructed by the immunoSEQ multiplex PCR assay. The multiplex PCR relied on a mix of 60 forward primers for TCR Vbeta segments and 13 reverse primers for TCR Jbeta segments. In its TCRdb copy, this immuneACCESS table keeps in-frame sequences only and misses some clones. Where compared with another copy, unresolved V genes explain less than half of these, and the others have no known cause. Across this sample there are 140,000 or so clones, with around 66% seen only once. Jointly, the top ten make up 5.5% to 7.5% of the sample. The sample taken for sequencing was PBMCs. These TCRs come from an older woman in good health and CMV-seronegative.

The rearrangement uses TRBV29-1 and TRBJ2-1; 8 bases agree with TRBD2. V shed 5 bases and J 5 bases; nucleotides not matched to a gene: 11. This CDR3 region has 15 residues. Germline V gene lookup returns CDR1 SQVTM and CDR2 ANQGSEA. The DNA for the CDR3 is TGCAGCGTTCTCATTGCGGGGACTAGGGACAATGAGCAGTTCTTC. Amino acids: CSVLIAGTRDNEQFF.

The CDR3 is CASSGGDRVYNEQFF. The CDR3 bases are TGTGCCAGCAGTGGGGGGGACAGGGTCTACAATGAGCAGTTCTTC. The J gene is TRBJ2-1, the V gene TRBV6-6, with 9 bases identical to TRBD1. The V segment lost 5 bases and the J segment 3 bases; nucleotides outside the gene matches: 5. This CDR3 has 15 residues. CDR1 and CDR2 from the germline V gene are MNHNY and SVGAGI (reference sequence).

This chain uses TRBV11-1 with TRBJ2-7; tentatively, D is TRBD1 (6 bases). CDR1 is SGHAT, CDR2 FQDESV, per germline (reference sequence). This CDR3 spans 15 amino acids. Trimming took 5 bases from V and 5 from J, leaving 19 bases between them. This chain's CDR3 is CASSARDILRNEQYF. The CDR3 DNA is TGTGCCAGCAGCGCCAGGGACATCCTAAGGAACGAGCAGTACTTC.

This CDR3 is CASSYETGGFYGYTF. The CDR3 nucleotides are TGTGCCAGCAGTTACGAGACAGGGGGCTTCTATGGCTACACCTTC. The rearrangement uses TRBV6-6 and TRBJ1-2; 10 bases line up with TRBD1. This CDR3 region has 15 residues. V lost 2 bases, J lost 4 bases, and 4 bases stayed unmatched. The germline V gene encodes CDR1 MNHNY and CDR2 SVGAGI (reference sequence).

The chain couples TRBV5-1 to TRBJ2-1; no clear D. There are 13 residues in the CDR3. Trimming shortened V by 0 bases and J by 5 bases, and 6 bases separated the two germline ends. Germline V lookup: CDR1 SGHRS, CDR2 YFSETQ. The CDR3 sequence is CASSLVIDNEQFF. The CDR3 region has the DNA TGCGCCAGCAGCTTGGTGATAGACAATGAGCAGTTCTTC.

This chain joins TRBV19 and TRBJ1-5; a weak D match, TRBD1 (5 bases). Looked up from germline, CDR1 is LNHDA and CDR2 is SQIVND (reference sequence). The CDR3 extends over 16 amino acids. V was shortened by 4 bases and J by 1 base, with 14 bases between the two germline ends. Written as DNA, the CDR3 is TGTGCCAGTAGTAAGGCACGACAGCCCAGCAATCAGCCCCAGCATTTT. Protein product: CASSKARQPSNQPQHF.

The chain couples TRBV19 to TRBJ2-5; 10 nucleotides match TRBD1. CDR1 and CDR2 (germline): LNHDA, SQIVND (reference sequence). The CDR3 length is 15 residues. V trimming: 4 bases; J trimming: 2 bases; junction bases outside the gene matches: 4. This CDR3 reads CASSTTGQGQETQYF. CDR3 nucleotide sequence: TGTGCCAGTAGTACTACGGGACAGGGGCAAGAGACCCAGTACTTC. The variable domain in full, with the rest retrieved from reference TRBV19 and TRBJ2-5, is DGGITQSPKYLFRKEGQNVTLSCEQNLNHDAMYWYRQDPGQGLRLIYYSQIVNDFQKGDIAEGYSVSREKKESFPLTVTSAQKNPTAFYLCASSTTGQGQETQYFGPGTRLLVL.

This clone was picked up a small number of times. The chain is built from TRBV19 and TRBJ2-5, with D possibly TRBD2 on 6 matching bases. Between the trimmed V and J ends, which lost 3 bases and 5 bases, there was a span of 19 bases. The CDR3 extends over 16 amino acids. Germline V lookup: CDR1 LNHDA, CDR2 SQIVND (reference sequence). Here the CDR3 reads CASSILGGGLTETQYF. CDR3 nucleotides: TGTGCCAGTAGTATCCTCGGGGGAGGACTGACGGAGACCCAGTACTTC.

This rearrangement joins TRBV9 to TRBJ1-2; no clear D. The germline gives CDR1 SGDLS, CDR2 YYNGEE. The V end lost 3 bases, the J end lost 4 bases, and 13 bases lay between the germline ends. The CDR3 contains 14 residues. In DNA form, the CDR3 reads TGTGCCAGCAGCGGAGGGTGGCAGACCTATGGCTACACCTTC. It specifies CASSGGWQTYGYTF.

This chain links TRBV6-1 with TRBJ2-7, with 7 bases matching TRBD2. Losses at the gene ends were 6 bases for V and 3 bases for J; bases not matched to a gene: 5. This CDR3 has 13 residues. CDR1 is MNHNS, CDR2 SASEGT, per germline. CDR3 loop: CASRRTSLYEQYF. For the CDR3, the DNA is TGTGCCAGCAGGAGGACTAGTCTCTACGAGCAGTACTTC.

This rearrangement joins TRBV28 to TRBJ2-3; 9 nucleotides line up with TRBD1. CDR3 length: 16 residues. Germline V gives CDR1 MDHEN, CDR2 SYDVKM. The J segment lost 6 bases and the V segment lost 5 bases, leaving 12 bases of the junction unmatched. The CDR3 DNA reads TGTGCCAGCAGTCCCGCGGGACAGGGAAATGCGGATACGCAGTATTTT. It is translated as CASSPAGQGNADTQYF.

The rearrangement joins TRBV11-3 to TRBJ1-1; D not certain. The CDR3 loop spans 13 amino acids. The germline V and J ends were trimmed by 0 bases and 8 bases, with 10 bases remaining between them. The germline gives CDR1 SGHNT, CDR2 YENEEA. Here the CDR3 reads CASSLDLGGEAFF. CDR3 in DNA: TGTGCCAGCAGCTTAGATCTCGGCGGGGAAGCTTTCTTT.

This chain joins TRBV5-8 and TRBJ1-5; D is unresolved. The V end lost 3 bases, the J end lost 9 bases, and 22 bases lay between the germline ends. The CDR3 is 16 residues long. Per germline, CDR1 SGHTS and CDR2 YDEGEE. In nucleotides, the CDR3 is TGTGCCAGCAGCTACGAGATATCTTCGGGTGTCACGCCCCAGCATTTT. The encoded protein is CASSYEISSGVTPQHF.

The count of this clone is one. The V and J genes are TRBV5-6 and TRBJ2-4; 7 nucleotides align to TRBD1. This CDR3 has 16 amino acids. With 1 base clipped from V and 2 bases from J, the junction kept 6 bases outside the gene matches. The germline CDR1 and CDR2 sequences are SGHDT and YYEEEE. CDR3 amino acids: CASSLKDRRTKNIQYF. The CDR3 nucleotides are TGTGCCAGCAGCTTGAAGGACAGGAGAACCAAAAACATTCAGTACTTC.

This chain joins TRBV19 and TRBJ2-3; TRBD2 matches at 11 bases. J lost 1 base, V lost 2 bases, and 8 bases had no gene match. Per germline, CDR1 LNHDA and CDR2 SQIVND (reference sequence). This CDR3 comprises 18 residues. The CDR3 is CASSIIAGGPSRTDTQYF. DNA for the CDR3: TGTGCCAGTAGTATAATAGCGGGAGGGCCCTCTCGCACAGATACGCAGTATTTT.

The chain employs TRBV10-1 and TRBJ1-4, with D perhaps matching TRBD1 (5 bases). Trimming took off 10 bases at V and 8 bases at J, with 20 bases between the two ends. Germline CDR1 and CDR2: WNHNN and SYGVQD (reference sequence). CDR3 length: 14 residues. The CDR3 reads CATIIIGVGEKLFF. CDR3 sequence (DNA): TGCGCCACTATAATCATAGGGGTAGGGGAAAAACTGTTTTTT.

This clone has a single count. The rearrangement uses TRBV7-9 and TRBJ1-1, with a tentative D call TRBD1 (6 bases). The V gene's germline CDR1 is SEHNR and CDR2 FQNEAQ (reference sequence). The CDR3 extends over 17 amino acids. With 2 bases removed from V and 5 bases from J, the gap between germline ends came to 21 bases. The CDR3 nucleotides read TGTGCCAGCAGCTTATGGGCAGGGGTCCCCCTGGGGACTGAAGCTTTCTTT. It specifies CASSLWAGVPLGTEAFF. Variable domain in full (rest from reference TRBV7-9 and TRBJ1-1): DTGVSQNPRHKITKRGQNVTFRCDPISEHNRLYWYRQTLGQGPEFLTYFQNEAQLEKSRLLSDRFSAERPKGSFSTLEIQRTEQGDSAMYLCASSLWAGVPLGTEAFFGQGTRLTVV.

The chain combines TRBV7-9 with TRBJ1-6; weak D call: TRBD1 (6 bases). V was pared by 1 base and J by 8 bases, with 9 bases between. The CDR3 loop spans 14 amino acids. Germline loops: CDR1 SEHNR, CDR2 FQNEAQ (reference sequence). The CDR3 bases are TGTGCCAGCAGCTTAGGGACAGCCCATTCACCCCTCCACTTT. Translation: CASSLGTAHSPLHF.

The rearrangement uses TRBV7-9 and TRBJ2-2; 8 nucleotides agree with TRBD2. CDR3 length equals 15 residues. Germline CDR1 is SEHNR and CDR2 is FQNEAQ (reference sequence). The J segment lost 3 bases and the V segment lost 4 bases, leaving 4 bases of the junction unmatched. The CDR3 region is CASSYQREYTGELFF. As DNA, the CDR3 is TGTGCCAGCAGCTACCAGCGGGAGTACACCGGGGAGCTGTTTTTT.

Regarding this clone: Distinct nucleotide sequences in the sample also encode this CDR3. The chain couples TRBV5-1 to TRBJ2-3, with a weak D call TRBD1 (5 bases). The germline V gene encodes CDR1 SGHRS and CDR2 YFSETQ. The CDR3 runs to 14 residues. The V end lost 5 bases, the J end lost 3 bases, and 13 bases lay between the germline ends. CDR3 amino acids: CASSQGFGTDTQYF. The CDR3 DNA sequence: TGCGCCAGCAGTCAGGGTTTCGGAACAGATACGCAGTATTTT.

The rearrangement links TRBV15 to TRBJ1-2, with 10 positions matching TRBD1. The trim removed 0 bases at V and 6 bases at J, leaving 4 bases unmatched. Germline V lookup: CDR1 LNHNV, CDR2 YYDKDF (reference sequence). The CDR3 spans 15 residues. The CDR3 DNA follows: TGTGCCACCAGCAGAGATGACAGGGGGCATGATGGCTACACCTTC. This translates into CATSRDDRGHDGYTF.

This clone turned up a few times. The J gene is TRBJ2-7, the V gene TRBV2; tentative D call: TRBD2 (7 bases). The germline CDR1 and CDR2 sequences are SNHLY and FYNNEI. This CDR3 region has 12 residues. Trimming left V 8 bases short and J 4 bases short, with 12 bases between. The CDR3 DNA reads TGTGCCAGCCAGAGGGGGGGATACGAGCAGTACTTC. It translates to CASQRGGYEQYF.

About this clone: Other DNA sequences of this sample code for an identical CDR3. In DNA, the CDR3 is TGTGCCAGCTCAGCGGGGACAGGGGGGAATCAGCCCCAGCATTTT. Protein: CASSAGTGGNQPQHF. The rearrangement links TRBV18 to TRBJ1-5; TRBD1 aligns across 11 bases. CDR1 is KGHSH and CDR2 is LQKENI in the germline V gene. J gave up 4 bases and V 5 bases, and 4 bases lay outside the gene matches. This CDR3 spans 15 amino acids. Supplemented by reference TRBV18 and TRBJ1-5, the full variable domain reads NAGVMQNPRHLVRRRGQEARLRCSPMKGHSHVYWYRQLPEEGLKFMVYLQKENIIDESGMPKERFSAEFPKEGPSILRIQQVVRGDSAAYFCASSAGTGGNQPQHFGDGTRLSIL.

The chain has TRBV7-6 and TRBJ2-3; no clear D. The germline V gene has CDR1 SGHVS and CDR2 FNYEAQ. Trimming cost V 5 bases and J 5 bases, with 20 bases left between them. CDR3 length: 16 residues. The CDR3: CASSRSSTPPGDTQYF. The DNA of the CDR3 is TGTGCCAGCAGCCGCTCCTCGACACCACCCGGAGATACGCAGTATTTT. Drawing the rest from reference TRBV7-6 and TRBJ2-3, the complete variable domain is GAGVSQSPRYKVTKRGQDVALRCDPISGHVSLYWYRQALGQGPEFLTYFNYEAQQDKSGLPNDRFSAERPEGSISTLTIQRTEQRDSAMYRCASSRSSTPPGDTQYFGPGTRLTVL.

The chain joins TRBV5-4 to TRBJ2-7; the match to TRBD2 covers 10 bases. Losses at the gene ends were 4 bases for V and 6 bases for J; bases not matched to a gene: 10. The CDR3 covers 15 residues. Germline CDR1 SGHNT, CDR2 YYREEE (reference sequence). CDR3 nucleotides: TGTGCCAGCAGCCCCCGCAGCGGGGGGGCCGGCGAGCAGTACTTC. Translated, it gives CASSPRSGGAGEQYF. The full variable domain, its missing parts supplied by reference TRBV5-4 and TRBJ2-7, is ETGVTQSPTHLIKTRGQQVTLRCSSQSGHNTVSWYQQALGQGPQFIFQYYREEENGRGNFPPRFSGLQFPNYSSELNVNALELDDSALYLCASSPRSGGAGEQYFGPGTRLTVT.